This paragraph reports one TCR beta chain. The method was immunoSEQ multiplex PCR; TCRdb's version includes in-frame clones alone and lacks a portion of them. Here the sample spans 90,000 to 120,000 clones, 90% to 95% being singletons. The entry originates in a study of blood T cell repertoires in COVID-19. CDR3 size: 22 residues. Germline assignment: CDR1 MDHEN and CDR2 SYDVKM. The trim removed 5 bases at V and 4 bases at J, leaving 27 bases unmatched. The V and J genes are TRBV28 and TRBJ2-3, with 10 bases matching TRBD2. Input material: peripheral blood. The TCR was taken from a human donor in a cohort sampled during active COVID-19. The chain's CDR3 is CASSTSKLPGPPSGRSADTQYF. Here the CDR3 DNA reads TGTGCCAGCAGTACCTCAAAACTCCCGGGCCCACCTAGCGGGAGATCTGCAGATACGCAGTATTTT.